This T cell receptor (beta chain) was sequenced for a study of PD-L1 blockade in urothelial cancer. At the level of the study: Blood analysis occurred 3 weeks (second dose) and 6 weeks after treatment start. Counts from blood samples showed a median of 141,255 T cells.

CDR1 and CDR2 from the germline V gene are SNHLY and FYNNEI. The CDR3 has 11 residues. V was shortened by 9 bases and J by 10 bases, with 14 bases between the two germline ends. This table comes from immunoSEQ multiplex PCR, and its TCRdb copy is limited to in-frame clones, with some not included. Counted here are 85,000 to 95,000 clones, 70% to 90% occurring once; the ten biggest clones make up about 1%. Stated time point: pretreatment peripheral blood. Per-patient samples, pretreatment and on-treatment, numbered 1 to 8. The starting material was PBMCs, obtained around atezolizumab (anti-PD-L1) treatment. This chain connects TRBV2 to TRBJ2-3; D gene ambiguous. The receptor was derived from a woman older than 75 with urothelial cancer. The CDR3 sequence: CARVFRGSQYF. The CDR3 bases are TGTGCCAGGGTCTTTAGAGGTTCGCAGTATTTT.